This TCR beta chain was recovered during a study of blood T cell repertoires in COVID-19. The data were produced by immunoSEQ multiplex PCR, yet TCRdb's version contains in-frame clones alone and is incomplete. The data show 150,000 to 200,000 clones, with approximately 78% seen just once and over 9.5% held by the top ten. V was clipped by 4 bases and J by 5 bases, with 11 bases between them. The CDR3 spans 13 residues. From germline, CDR1 is SSHAT and CDR2 FNYEAQ (reference sequence). The clonotype comes from a woman aged 80 or over with COVID-19, enrolled during active disease. The chain is built from TRBV7-7 and TRBJ2-5; the D is unclear. The sample comprised peripheral blood. Here the CDR3 DNA reads TGTGCCAGCAGCTCCGGAAGAGGCGAGACCCAGTACTTC. Amino acids: CASSSGRGETQYF.